Following are 27 T cell receptor beta chains from one sample sequenced in a study of cytomegalovirus exposure and HLA in healthy donors. Produced via immunoSEQ multiplex PCR; TCRdb's table is partial and in-frame only. The sample includes fewer than 350,000 clones, 85% to 90% of them seen just once. The source material was PBMCs. Receptors originate from a young woman in good health and CMV-seronegative.

This sequence joins TRBV5-1 and TRBJ1-3; D uncertain. This CDR3 comprises 17 residues. V was pared by 0 bases and J by 0 bases, with 13 bases between. Germline-derived CDR1 and CDR2 are SGHRS and YFSETQ. CDR3: CASSLEVGITSGNTIYF. CDR3 nucleotides: TGCGCCAGCAGCTTGGAAGTGGGCATAACCTCTGGAAACACCATATATTTT.

V usage is TRBV6-4 and J usage is TRBJ1-1; no clear D. The germline CDR1 and CDR2 sequences are MRHNA and SNTAGT. The CDR3 is 13 residues long. Between the trimmed V and J ends, which lost 3 bases and 4 bases, there was a span of 9 bases. DNA of the CDR3: TGTGCCAGCAGTGAGAGGGTGGGCACTGAAGCTTTCTTT. Its protein product is CASSERVGTEAFF.

V gene TRBV29-1 combines with J gene TRBJ2-7; possibly TRBD1 for D (6 bases). Germline-derived CDR1 and CDR2 are SQVTM and ANQGSEA. Deletions cut 4 bases from V and 3 bases from J, with 10 bases between. The CDR3 is 12 residues long. The CDR3 is CSVGGRGYEQYF. CDR3 in DNA: TGCAGCGTTGGGGGGCGCGGCTACGAGCAGTACTTC.

Turning to this clone: Other DNA sequences in the same sample also yield this CDR3. The chain has TRBV27 and TRBJ1-5; possible D gene TRBD1, 6 bases. CDR3 size: 14 residues. CDR1 and CDR2 (germline): MNHEY, SMNVEV (reference sequence). V lost 2 bases and J 4 bases, leaving 9 bases between the germline ends. The CDR3 is CASSLQGSNQPQHF. DNA of the CDR3: TGTGCCAGCAGTTTACAGGGGTCGAATCAGCCCCAGCATTTT.

This sequence joins TRBV28 and TRBJ1-5, with 11 bases aligning to TRBD1. The CDR3 covers 15 residues. Germline CDR1 is MDHEN and CDR2 is SYDVKM. The V gene end was trimmed by 6 bases and the J gene end by 6 bases; junction bases not matched to a gene: 7. This CDR3 reads CASSSRTGGRQPQHF. The CDR3 coding sequence is TGTGCCAGCAGCTCCAGGACAGGGGGCCGTCAGCCCCAGCATTTT. The complete variable domain, with remaining parts taken from reference TRBV28 and TRBJ1-5, reads DVKVTQSSRYLVKRTGEKVFLECVQDMDHENMFWYRQDPGLGLRLIYFSYDVKMKEKGDIPEGYSVSREKKERFSLILESASTNQTSMYLCASSSRTGGRQPQHFGDGTRLSIL.

A note on this clone: Different DNA sequences within this sample yield the same CDR3. The chain recombines TRBV27 with TRBJ2-7; D is possibly TRBD2 (6 bases). V lost 2 bases and J 2 bases, leaving 10 bases between the germline ends. The CDR3 totals 14 residues. Germline CDR1 is MNHEY and CDR2 is SMNVEV (reference sequence). CDR3 region: CASSLRRGPYEQYF. Written as DNA, the CDR3 is TGTGCCAGCAGTTTAAGGCGGGGACCCTACGAGCAGTACTTC.

DNA of the CDR3: TGCGCCAGCAGCCTACGGGAAAGCGGGGATACGCAGTATTTT. This codes for CASSLRESGDTQYF. V and J are TRBV10-2 and TRBJ2-3, with D possibly TRBD2 on 6 matching bases. The germline gives CDR1 WSHSY, CDR2 SAAADI. This CDR3 is 14 amino acids long. Trimming pared 6 bases from V and 6 bases from J, leaving 16 bases between.

V gene TRBV9 combines with J gene TRBJ1-5; 7 bases line up with TRBD1. Germline CDR1 is SGDLS and CDR2 is YYNGEE. The CDR3 spans 18 residues. J lost 3 bases, V lost 4 bases, and 16 bases had no gene match. The CDR3 loop is CASSHGSGDSFVNQPQHF. The CDR3 DNA reads TGTGCCAGCAGCCACGGCTCTGGGGACAGTTTTGTCAATCAGCCCCAGCATTTT.

The V and J genes are TRBV6-5 and TRBJ1-1; no clear D. CDR3 length equals 15 residues. V was pared by 3 bases and J by 5 bases, with 16 bases between. The germline gives CDR1 MNHEY, CDR2 SVGAGI. This chain's CDR3 is CASSYSAQEGTEAFF. CDR3 bases: TGTGCCAGCAGTTATTCGGCTCAGGAGGGAACTGAAGCTTTCTTT.

CDR3 bases: TGTGCCAGCGAACAGGGAGAACGGACTAATCAGCCCCAGCATTTT. Amino acids: CASEQGERTNQPQHF. This sequence joins TRBV28 and TRBJ1-5; tentative D call: TRBD1 (6 bases). The V end was cut by 8 bases, the J end by 4 bases, with 18 bases between. The CDR3 runs 15 residues. CDR1 and CDR2 (germline): MDHEN, SYDVKM.

The J gene is TRBJ1-1, the V gene TRBV29-1; no clear D. V was shortened by 1 base and J by 4 bases, with 7 bases between the two germline ends. The CDR3 is made up of 12 amino acids. Germline V gives CDR1 SQVTM, CDR2 ANQGSEA. Here the CDR3 DNA reads TGCAGCGTTGAAGGCCGGGGCACTGAAGCTTTCTTT. Amino acids: CSVEGRGTEAFF.

This rearrangement joins TRBV19 to TRBJ2-7, with 8 bases that match TRBD2. CDR1 LNHDA and CDR2 SQIVND come from the germline V gene (reference sequence). V dropped 7 bases and J dropped 3; count of bases not matched to a gene: 11. There are 15 residues in the CDR3. The DNA for the CDR3 is TGTGCCAGTACCACCAATCGGGGGGGACACTACGAGCAGTACTTC. Translated: CASTTNRGGHYEQYF. Based on the CDR3 plus reference TRBV19 and TRBJ2-7, the full variable domain is DGGITQSPKYLFRKEGQNVTLSCEQNLNHDAMYWYRQDPGQGLRLIYYSQIVNDFQKGDIAEGYSVSREKKESFPLTVTSAQKNPTAFYLCASTTNRGGHYEQYFGPGTRLTVT.

This clone was seen just once. V and J are TRBV6-5 and TRBJ2-7; 7 bases are shared with TRBD1. Looked up from germline, CDR1 is MNHEY and CDR2 is SVGAGI. The CDR3 extends over 15 amino acids. Trimming took 6 bases from V and 0 from J; bases not matched to a gene: 8. The CDR3 nucleotides read TGTGCCAGCAGAGCACAGGGGCTCATCTCCTACGAGCAGTACTTC. Amino acid sequence: CASRAQGLISYEQYF.

V and J are TRBV28 and TRBJ2-1, with 16 bases aligning to TRBD2. The V and J ends lost 6 bases and 11 bases, in that order; junction bases with no gene match: 4. CDR3 length: 14 amino acids. Germline V gene data show CDR1 as MDHEN and CDR2 as SYDVKM. The CDR3 nucleotides read TGTGCCAGCAGAGCGGGACTAGCGGGAGGGAAGCAGTTCTTC. Protein product: CASRAGLAGGKQFF.

The chain has TRBV19 and TRBJ2-1, with D possibly matching TRBD2 (6 bases). Looked up from germline, CDR1 is LNHDA and CDR2 is SQIVND (reference sequence). V shed 7 bases and J shed 0 bases, with 13 bases lying between them. The CDR3 loop spans 15 amino acids. This CDR3 is CASTRPGSSYNEQFF. In DNA form, the CDR3 reads TGTGCCAGTACCCGCCCCGGGAGCTCCTACAATGAGCAGTTCTTC.

V gene TRBV7-9 combines with J gene TRBJ1-1; the D is unclear. This CDR3 comprises 15 residues. V lost 2 bases to trimming and J lost 4 bases, with 14 bases between them. Germline CDR1 and CDR2: SEHNR and FQNEAQ (reference sequence). CDR3 amino acids: CASSLKARGGTEAFF. The CDR3 DNA reads as TGTGCCAGCAGCTTAAAGGCGCGGGGTGGCACTGAAGCTTTCTTT. Looking up the rest from reference TRBV7-9 and TRBJ1-1 gives the full variable domain: DTGVSQNPRHKITKRGQNVTFRCDPISEHNRLYWYRQTLGQGPEFLTYFQNEAQLEKSRLLSDRFSAERPKGSFSTLEIQRTEQGDSAMYLCASSLKARGGTEAFFGQGTRLTVV.

The V gene is TRBV28, the J gene TRBJ2-7; 11 bases line up with TRBD1. The CDR3 is 15 residues long. V lost 4 bases, J lost 5 bases, and 7 bases stayed unmatched. Germline V gene sequence: CDR1 MDHEN, CDR2 SYDVKM. The CDR3 nucleotides read TGTGCCAGCAGTTATCCACGGACAGGGGGCCACGAGCAGTACTTC. Amino acid sequence: CASSYPRTGGHEQYF.

The genes are TRBV29-1 and TRBJ1-5, with D possibly being TRBD1 (5 bases). From germline, CDR1 is SQVTM and CDR2 ANQGSEA. The CDR3 extends over 13 amino acids. The V and J ends lost 4 bases and 4 bases respectively, with 11 bases between them. The CDR3 region has the DNA TGCAGCGTTGGTCAGGGCGTAAATCAGCCCCAGCATTTT. Its protein product is CSVGQGVNQPQHF.

This clone has more than one count but fewer than ten. The chain has TRBV2 and TRBJ1-5, with D uncertain. The V end lost 7 bases, the J end lost 4 bases, and 8 bases lay between the germline ends. The CDR3 covers 12 residues. Germline V gene lookup returns CDR1 SNHLY and CDR2 FYNNEI. The CDR3 region is CASKERNQPQHF. The CDR3, as DNA: TGTGCCAGCAAGGAGAGGAATCAGCCCCAGCATTTT. Combining the CDR3 with reference TRBV2 and TRBJ1-5 gives the whole variable domain EPEVTQTPSHQVTQMGQEVILRCVPISNHLYFYWYRQILGQKVEFLVSFYNNEISEKSEIFDDQFSVERPDGSNFTLKIRSTKLEDSAMYFCASKERNQPQHFGDGTRLSIL.

The chain employs TRBV28 and TRBJ1-5; 10 nucleotides match TRBD1. Per the germline V gene, CDR1 is MDHEN and CDR2 is SYDVKM. With 2 bases clipped from V and 6 bases from J, the junction kept 7 bases outside the gene matches. The CDR3 has 16 amino acids. The CDR3 region is CASSLVSGQGFQPQHF. The DNA for the CDR3 is TGTGCCAGCAGTTTAGTTTCGGGACAGGGGTTTCAGCCCCAGCATTTT.

In this sample, this clone turned up once. The J gene is TRBJ1-1, the V gene TRBV10-3, with a weak D call TRBD1 (6 bases). This CDR3 contains 13 residues. The germline V gene has CDR1 ENHRY and CDR2 SYGVKD. V was shortened by 4 bases and J by 1 base, with 7 bases between the two germline ends. The CDR3 sequence: CAISGQENTEAFF. Written as DNA, the CDR3 is TGTGCCATCAGTGGACAGGAGAACACTGAAGCTTTCTTT.

The chain employs TRBV2 and TRBJ2-2; the D gene is possibly TRBD2 (5 bases). This CDR3 is 15 amino acids long. CDR1 SNHLY and CDR2 FYNNEI come from the germline V gene. V lost 6 bases and J lost 4, with 15 bases in between. The CDR3 loop is CASSTEGLTTGELFF. The CDR3 DNA reads as TGTGCCAGCAGCACCGAGGGTTTGACCACCGGGGAGCTGTTTTTT.

V usage is TRBV5-1 and J usage is TRBJ2-7, with TRBD1 matching 9 bases. The CDR3 is made up of 15 amino acids. The germline V gene encodes CDR1 SGHRS and CDR2 YFSETQ. With 4 bases clipped from V and 4 bases from J, the junction kept 9 bases outside the gene matches. The CDR3 DNA reads TGCGCCAGCAGCCTTACCGGGACAGGGTGGTACGAGCAGTACTTC. As protein: CASSLTGTGWYEQYF.

The genes are TRBV5-1 and TRBJ2-2; 8 bases agree with TRBD1. This CDR3 spans 15 amino acids. Germline V lookup: CDR1 SGHRS, CDR2 YFSETQ. V was clipped by 4 bases and J by 6 bases; unmatched bases: 8. The CDR3 nucleotides read TGCGCCAGCAGCCCTCAGACAGGGGTGGCCGGGGAGCTGTTTTTT. Amino acid sequence: CASSPQTGVAGELFF. Full variable domain (missing parts from reference TRBV5-1 and TRBJ2-2): KAGVTQTPRYLIKTRGQQVTLSCSPISGHRSVSWYQQTPGQGLQFLFEYFSETQRNKGNFPGRFSGRQFSNSRSEMNVSTLELGDSALYLCASSPQTGVAGELFFGEGSRLTVL.

The V call is TRBV28, the J call TRBJ1-5; TRBD1 aligns across 9 bases. CDR1 MDHEN and CDR2 SYDVKM come from the germline V gene. CDR3 length: 18 residues. The junction had 12 bases not matched to a gene; V was cut back by 6 bases and J by 0 bases. The CDR3 DNA is TGTGCCAGCAGCGACGGGACAGGGATTGGTTATAGCAATCAGCCCCAGCATTTT. This gives the protein CASSDGTGIGYSNQPQHF.

This chain's CDR3 is CASSPRLAGERADTQYF. CDR3 DNA: TGTGCCAGCTCACCAAGGCTAGCGGGAGAGAGGGCAGATACGCAGTATTTT. This chain connects TRBV18 to TRBJ2-3, with 10 bases matching TRBD2. This CDR3 comprises 17 residues. V lost 2 bases to trimming and J lost 4 bases; unmatched junction nucleotides: 9. Germline V gene lookup returns CDR1 KGHSH and CDR2 LQKENI. The complete variable domain, with remaining parts taken from reference TRBV18 and TRBJ2-3, reads NAGVMQNPRHLVRRRGQEARLRCSPMKGHSHVYWYRQLPEEGLKFMVYLQKENIIDESGMPKERFSAEFPKEGPSILRIQQVVRGDSAAYFCASSPRLAGERADTQYFGPGTRLTVL.

The CDR3 region has the DNA TGTGCCAGCAGCTCGGGTTCCGGGTTTGGCAGTGAAAAACTGTTTTTT. This translates into CASSSGSGFGSEKLFF. The chain is built from TRBV7-9 and TRBJ1-4; D ambiguous. Germline lookup yields CDR1 SEHNR and CDR2 FQNEAQ (reference sequence). V was clipped by 4 bases and J by 7 bases, with 19 bases between them. The CDR3 has 16 amino acids.